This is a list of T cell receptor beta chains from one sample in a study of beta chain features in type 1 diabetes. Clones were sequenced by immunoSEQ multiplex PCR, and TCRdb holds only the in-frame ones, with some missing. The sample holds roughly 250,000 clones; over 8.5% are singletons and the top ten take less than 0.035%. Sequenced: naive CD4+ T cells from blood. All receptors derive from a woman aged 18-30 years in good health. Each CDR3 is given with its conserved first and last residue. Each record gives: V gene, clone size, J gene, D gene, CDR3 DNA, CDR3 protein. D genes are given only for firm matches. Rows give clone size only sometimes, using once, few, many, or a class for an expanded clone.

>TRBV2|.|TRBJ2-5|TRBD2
TGTGCCAGCAGTGAAGGCTCGGCGGGGGACCCCCAGTACTTC
CASSEGSAGDPQYF
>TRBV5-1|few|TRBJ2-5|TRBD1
TGCGCCAGCAGCCCGACCGGACAGGATCCCCGACACTTC
CASSPTGQDPRHF
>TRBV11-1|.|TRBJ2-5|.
TGTGCCAGCAGCTCCCCCCGCCCAGGGTATTCAGAGACCCAGTACTTC
CASSSPRPGYSETQYF
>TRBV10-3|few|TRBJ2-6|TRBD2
TGTGCCATCAGTGGATTAGCGGGGGGGTCTGGGGCCAACGTCCTGACTTTC
CAISGLAGGSGANVLTF
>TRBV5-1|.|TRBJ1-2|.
TGCGCCAGCAGCTTGCCACGACAGAAGTCGGGGGTAAACTATGGCTACACCTTC
CASSLPRQKSGVNYGYTF
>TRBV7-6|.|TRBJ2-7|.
TGTGCCAGCAGGGCCTCAGGTGGTTACGAGCAGTACTTC
CASRASGGYEQYF
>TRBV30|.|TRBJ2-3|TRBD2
TGTGCCTGGAGTGGCGGGACTAGCGGGAGAGGCACAGATACGCAGTATTTT
CAWSGGTSGRGTDTQYF
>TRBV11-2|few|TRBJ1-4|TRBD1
TGTGCCAGCAGCTCCCGACAGGGGGCATGGAGAACTAATGAAAAACTGTTTTTT
CASSSRQGAWRTNEKLFF
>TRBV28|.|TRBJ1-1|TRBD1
TGTGCCAGCAGTGAGGGACAGGAGTTTAAAGCTTTCTTT
CASSEGQEFKAFF
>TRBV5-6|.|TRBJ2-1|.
TGTGCCAGCAGCCGGGACACCGTCTCCTACAATGAGCAGTTCTTC
CASSRDTVSYNEQFF
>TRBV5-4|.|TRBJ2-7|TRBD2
TGTGCCAGCAGCTTCGGAGCGGGAGTGCCCAAGGGAGCCTACGAGCAGTACTTC
CASSFGAGVPKGAYEQYF
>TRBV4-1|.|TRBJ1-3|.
TGCGCCAGCAGCCAGCAAGGAGCTGGAAACACCATATATTTT
CASSQQGAGNTIYF
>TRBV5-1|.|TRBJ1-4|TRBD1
TGCGCCAGCAGCAACGACAGGGGAAATGAAAAACTGTTTTTT
CASSNDRGNEKLFF
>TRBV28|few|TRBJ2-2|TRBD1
TGTGCCAGCAGTTTAACAGGGGGACGGAACACCGGGGAGCTGTTTTTT
CASSLTGGRNTGELFF
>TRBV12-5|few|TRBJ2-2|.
TGTGCTAGTGGCCTCAAAATAGGGGTTAACACCGGGGAGCTGTTTTTT
CASGLKIGVNTGELFF
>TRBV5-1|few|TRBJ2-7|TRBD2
TGCGCCAGCAGTGCGGATCGAGGACTAGCGTACTCCTACGAGCAGTACTTC
CASSADRGLAYSYEQYF
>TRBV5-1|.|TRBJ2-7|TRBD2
TGCGCCAGCAGCTTGAACGCGGGAGGTGCGGATGAGCAGTACTTC
CASSLNAGGADEQYF
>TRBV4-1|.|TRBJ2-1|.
TGCGCCAGCAGCCAAGATTTAAGAGGGAGGAGGCGAGACAATGAGCAGTTCTTC
CASSQDLRGRRRDNEQFF
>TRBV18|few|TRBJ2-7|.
TGTGCCAGCTCACCAAGACAGCTCTCCTACGAGCAGTACTTC
CASSPRQLSYEQYF
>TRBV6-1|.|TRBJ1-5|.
TGTGCCAGCAGTGAACAGATGAATCAGCCCCAGCATTTT
CASSEQMNQPQHF
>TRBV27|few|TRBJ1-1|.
TGTGCCAGCAAGCTACAGGGCATGAACACTGAAGCTTTCTTT
CASKLQGMNTEAFF
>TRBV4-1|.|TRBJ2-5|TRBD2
TGCGCCAGCAGCCAAGAAGCCGGGGGGACCGGCCGGGAGACCCAGTACTTC
CASSQEAGGTGRETQYF
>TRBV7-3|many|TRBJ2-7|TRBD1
TGTGCCAGCAGCTTAAACAGGGGCTCCTACGAGCAGTACTTC
CASSLNRGSYEQYF
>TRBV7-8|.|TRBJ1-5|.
TGTGCCAGCAGCTCGCTACAGACGACGGGATCTAGCAATCAGCCCCAGCATTTT
CASSSLQTTGSSNQPQHF
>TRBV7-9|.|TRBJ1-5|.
TGTGCCAGCAGCTTAGCAGGGGATCAGCCCCAGCATTTT
CASSLAGDQPQHF
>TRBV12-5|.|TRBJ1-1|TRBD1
TGTGCTAGTGGTTTGGTACGCGACAGGGGGAGGTCTGAAGCTTTCTTT
CASGLVRDRGRSEAFF
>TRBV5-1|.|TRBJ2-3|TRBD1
TGCGCCAGCAGCTTGGCCTATGCAGGGGGCATAGATACGCAGTATTTT
CASSLAYAGGIDTQYF
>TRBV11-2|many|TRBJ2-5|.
TGTGCCAGCAGATACTCAGGCTCAGAGACCCAGTACTTC
CASRYSGSETQYF
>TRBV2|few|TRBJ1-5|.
TGTGCCAGCGGGAGGGATATCAATCAGCCCCAGCATTTT
CASGRDINQPQHF
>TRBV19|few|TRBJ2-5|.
TGTGCCAGCTCAACGGGTGAGACCCAGTACTTC
CASSTGETQYF
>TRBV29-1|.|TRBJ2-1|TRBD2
TGCAGCGTTGCCCCGGGGATAGCGGGAGGCCATGAGCAGTTCTTC
CSVAPGIAGGHEQFF
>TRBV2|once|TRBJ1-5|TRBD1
TGTGCCAGCGGTACAGGGGGCAATCAGCCCCAGCATTTT
CASGTGGNQPQHF
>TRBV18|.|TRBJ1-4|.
TGTGCCAGCTCAAGCTCAACCGGAGATCTAAATGAAAAACTGTTTTTT
CASSSSTGDLNEKLFF
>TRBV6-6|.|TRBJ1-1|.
TGTGCCAGCAGTCCAGGGGTGAACACTGAAGCTTTCTTT
CASSPGVNTEAFF
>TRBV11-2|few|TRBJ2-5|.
TGTGCCAGCAGCTTAGACTATTTCCAAGAGACCCAGTACTTC
CASSLDYFQETQYF
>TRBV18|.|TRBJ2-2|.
TGTGCCAGCTCACCGATGGAGACAGGCTCCGGGGAGCTGTTTTTT
CASSPMETGSGELFF
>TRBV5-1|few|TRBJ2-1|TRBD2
TGCGCCAGCAGCGCCGGGACTAGGGACAATGAGCAGTTCTTC
CASSAGTRDNEQFF
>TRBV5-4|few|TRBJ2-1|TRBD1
TGTGCCAGCAGCTCCGGGACAGGCTCCTACAATGAGCAGTTCTTC
CASSSGTGSYNEQFF
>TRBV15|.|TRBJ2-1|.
TGTGCCACCAGCAGAGGGGGCCTGGAGCAGTTCTTC
CATSRGGLEQFF
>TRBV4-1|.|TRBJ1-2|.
TGCGCCAGCAGCCAAGGCCGGGGAGGTGCCAACTATGGCTACACCTTC
CASSQGRGGANYGYTF
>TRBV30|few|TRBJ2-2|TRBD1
TGTGCCTGGAGTGACTGGAGACAGGGAAACACCGGGGAGCTGTTTTTT
CAWSDWRQGNTGELFF
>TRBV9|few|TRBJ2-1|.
TGTGCCAGCAGCGTAGGTCCCCTCCGGAATGAGCAGTTCTTC
CASSVGPLRNEQFF
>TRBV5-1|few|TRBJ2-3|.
TGCGCCAGCAGCATGAGTACTCTAGCGACAGATACGCAGTATTTT
CASSMSTLATDTQYF
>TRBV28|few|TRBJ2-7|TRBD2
TGTGCCAGCAGTTCGGGGGGGACTAGCGGACCCTACGAGCAGTACTTC
CASSSGGTSGPYEQYF